These T cell receptor beta chains were read from a single sample in a study of blood T cell repertoires in COVID-19. Assay used: immunoSEQ multiplex PCR; TCRdb lists only in-frame clones, some missing. Here the sample spans about 190,000 clones, 78% being singletons. The material sequenced was peripheral blood. The receptors shown here come from an elderly woman with active or convalescent COVID-19. The conserved cysteine and the conserved F or W are not part of the CDR3 here. Some rows mark clone size as missing; the rest say once, few, many or name a class of expanded clone.

>TRBV9|few|TRBJ1-1
ASSAQAGTGRFAEAF
>TRBV5-1|NA|TRBJ2-3
ASSPAGGLTSTDTQY
>TRBV4-3|NA|TRBJ2-7
ASSLFLRGNSYEQY
>TRBV6-5|NA|TRBJ2-7
ASSYLDRTSEQY
>TRBV27|few|TRBJ2-1
ASKRQGWVDEQF
>TRBV2|NA|TRBJ1-1
ASIYTAEAF
>TRBV5-4|NA|TRBJ2-2
ASSRDHPGELF
>TRBV7-9|NA|TRBJ2-7
ASSSRTSGAYEQY
>TRBV14|NA|TRBJ1-2
ASSSTPWGGGYT
>TRBV7-9|NA|TRBJ2-6
ASSFRARVSSGANVLT
>TRBV2|NA|TRBJ1-4
ASSGRGQGEKLF
>TRBV28|once|TRBJ1-6
ASSLVRGGHQGSPLH
>TRBV29-1|NA|TRBJ2-3
SDQITGGRADTQY
>TRBV5-1|few|TRBJ2-2
ASSLEAAGELF
>TRBV29-1|NA|TRBJ1-1
SAQQGLNTEAF
>TRBV7-9|few|TRBJ1-1
ASIGLGTGDNTEAF
>TRBV2|few|TRBJ1-2
ASKEQGDGYT
>TRBV5-1|once|TRBJ1-4
ASSLWTATNEKLF
>TRBV7-8|NA|TRBJ2-1
ASIYGGGQYNEQF
>TRBV27|NA|TRBJ2-2
ASSLVAANTGELF
>TRBV3-1/TRBV3-2|NA|TRBJ1-3
ASSQELVSGNTIY
>TRBV10-2|NA|TRBJ2-1
ASSTPLALPAEQF
>TRBV5-4|NA|TRBJ1-5
ASSRDRDPIQPQH
>TRBV2|NA|TRBJ1-5
ASRGQGGIVNQPQH